This TCR beta chain is from a study of long-term antiretroviral therapy in people with HIV. Study conclusions and caveats: Even long-term ART left TRB diversity below transplant donor controls, despite gains. It was observed that HIV repertoires exhibited narrower CDR3 length ranges than controls. Clonotypes expanded prior to ART showed repertoire dominance at all sampled time points.

This clone was seen a handful of times. What it binds is unknown. The immunoSEQ assay was v3.0, run at survey level. The target of sequencing was about 40,000-50,000 T-cell genomes per sample. Method: immunoSEQ multiplex PCR; TCRdb's copy keeps in-frame clones and lacks some. The sample consists of around 20,000 clones, less than 85% of them appearing once. Trimming cost V 6 bases and J 2 bases; bases outside gene matches: 7. Germline V gene lookup returns CDR1 LNHDA and CDR2 SQIVND (reference sequence). The CDR3 has 14 amino acids. This receptor was taken from a woman aged 50 to 65 with HIV. The gene calls are TRBV19 and TRBJ2-7; 7 nucleotides align to TRBD1. Sequences were derived from unsorted PBMCs, sampled 0.5 years before starting antiretroviral therapy. The DNA of the CDR3 is TGTGCCAGTAGCGCCGGGGACAGAACCTACGAGCAGTACTTC. This gives the protein CASSAGDRTYEQYF.